The rows below give T cell receptor beta chains drawn from one sample of a study of response to subunit inactivated influenza vaccine. TCRdb re-analysed the RT-PCR reads in MiXCR, keeping a single row per CDR3 protein. The sample has 550,000 to 650,000 distinct CDR3 sequences; roughly 10% are singletons. The source was PBMCs from blood, collected on the day of vaccination. The receptors were gathered from a man aged 50 to 59 who received an inactivated influenza vaccine. The CDR3 runs from the conserved cysteine through the conserved F or W. The D gene is left open where the match is weak. Size is omitted from some rows. Given values are once, few, many or a class for expanded clones.

v_gene	d_gene	j_gene	abundance	CDR3aa	CDR3nt
TRBV28	TRBD1	TRBJ2-5	.	CASSYLRDRGYQETQYF	TGTGCCAGCAGTTACCTCCGGGACAGGGGGTACCAAGAGACCCAGTACTTC
TRBV12-3/TRBV12-4	.	TRBJ1-3	few	CASSTLGSGNTIYF	TGTGCCAGCAGTACTCTGGGGTCTGGAAACACCATATATTTT
TRBV28	.	TRBJ1-2	many	CASSSLGYTF	TGTGCCAGCAGTTCTCTTGGCTACACCTTC
TRBV5-1	.	TRBJ2-1	few	CASSLGGVGSYNEQFF	TGCGCCAGCAGCTTGGGGGGGGTAGGCTCCTACAATGAGCAGTTCTTC
TRBV7-2	.	TRBJ2-7	few	CASSLGRQLVYEQYF	TGTGCCAGCAGCTTAGGGAGACAGCTAGTATACGAGCAGTACTTC
TRBV25-1	TRBD1	TRBJ1-2	few	CASSEPDRGHYGYTF	TGTGCCAGCAGTGAACCAGACAGGGGTCACTATGGCTACACCTTC
TRBV30	TRBD2	TRBJ2-2	.	CAWSVLLAGKTGELFF	TGTGCCTGGAGTGTACTACTAGCGGGAAAGACCGGGGAGCTGTTTTTT
TRBV12-3/TRBV12-4	.	TRBJ2-3	few	CASSLRLPPDTQYF	TGTGCCAGCAGTTTAAGGCTACCTCCCGATACGCAGTATTTT
TRBV12-3/TRBV12-4	.	TRBJ2-2	.	CTFSLATARTYTGELFF	TGTACCTTCAGTTTAGCGACGGCTAGAACGTACACCGGGGAGCTGTTTTTT
TRBV4-2	TRBD2	TRBJ2-7	few	CASSQEMRLAGGLVVSYEQYF	TGTGCCAGCAGCCAAGAAATGAGGTTAGCGGGAGGGCTAGTGGTTTCATACGAGCAGTACTTC
TRBV11-2	TRBD1	TRBJ2-5	few	CASSWGDRFRETQYF	TGTGCCAGCAGCTGGGGGGACAGGTTTCGGGAGACCCAGTACTTC
TRBV20-1	.	TRBJ2-1	few	CSAPQGPFGEQFF	TGCAGTGCTCCACAGGGACCATTTGGTGAGCAGTTCTTC
TRBV5-1	TRBD1	TRBJ2-1	.	CASSTQGVGEQFF	TGCGCCAGCAGCACACAGGGGGTGGGAGAGCAGTTCTTC
TRBV29-1	.	TRBJ1-5	.	CSVELAGSGNQPQHF	TGCAGCGTTGAACTTGCAGGGTCTGGCAATCAGCCCCAGCATTTT
TRBV4-2	.	TRBJ2-3	.	CASSQGGTGRMGTDTQYF	TGTGCCAGCAGCCAAGGGGGAACAGGGAGGATGGGCACAGATACGCAGTATTTT
TRBV30	.	TRBJ1-5	.	CAWSVARDQPQHF	TGTGCCTGGAGTGTTGCCAGGGATCAGCCCCAGCATTTT
TRBV7-2	.	TRBJ2-2	few	CASSFERRGTGELFF	TGTGCCAGCAGCTTTGAACGGAGAGGCACCGGGGAGCTGTTTTTT
TRBV5-1	TRBD1	TRBJ2-3	few	CASNYGTGETDTQYF	TGCGCCAGCAACTACGGGACAGGGGAGACAGATACGCAGTATTTT
TRBV7-8	.	TRBJ2-5	few	CASSSGGAGENQETQYF	TGTGCCAGCAGCTCAGGGGGGGCGGGAGAAAACCAAGAGACCCAGTACTTC
TRBV4-2	.	TRBJ2-3	many	CASSQESGGVESDTQYF	TGTGCCAGCAGCCAAGAATCCGGCGGTGTGGAGTCAGATACGCAGTATTTT
TRBV6-1	.	TRBJ1-2	few	CASRRTQGNGYTF	TGTGCCAGCAGACGCACTCAGGGAAATGGCTACACCTTC
TRBV5-6	.	TRBJ2-2	few	CASSLVPGRTGELFF	TGTGCCAGCAGCTTGGTACCAGGGCGGACCGGGGAGCTGTTTTTT
TRBV5-6	TRBD1	TRBJ2-3	.	CASSHIIGTGSTDTQYF	TGTGCCAGCAGCCACATTATAGGGACAGGGAGCACAGATACGCAGTATTTT
TRBV12-3/TRBV12-4	TRBD1	TRBJ1-2	.	CASSFRTGVFGYTF	TGTGCCAGCAGTTTTAGGACAGGGGTGTTCGGCTACACCTTC
TRBV7-9	.	TRBJ2-1	.	CASSTHRALSVNEQFF	TGTGCCAGCAGCACCCACAGGGCATTAAGTGTTAATGAGCAGTTCTTC
TRBV4-2	.	TRBJ2-7	many	CASSQGWTDYEQYF	TGTGCCAGCAGCCAAGGATGGACTGACTACGAGCAGTACTTC
TRBV7-9	.	TRBJ1-1	few	CASSLFRVVETEAFF	TGTGCCAGCAGCTTATTCAGGGTCGTGGAAACTGAAGCTTTCTTT
TRBV30	.	TRBJ2-7	few	CAWSVGRTYEQYF	TGTGCCTGGAGTGTAGGCAGGACCTACGAGCAGTACTTC
TRBV5-1	.	TRBJ2-2	.	CASSLDGAGTGELFF	TGCGCCAGCAGCCTCGATGGGGCGGGCACCGGGGAGCTGTTTTTT
TRBV10-3	.	TRBJ2-5	few	CAISQGVETQYF	TGTGCCATCAGCCAGGGAGTAGAGACCCAGTACTTC
TRBV29-1	TRBD2	TRBJ2-7	.	CSVELAGALLGEQYF	TGCAGCGTTGAACTAGCGGGGGCCCTACTGGGCGAGCAGTACTTC
TRBV7-9	TRBD1	TRBJ2-3	few	CASSSPTGGISDTQYF	TGTGCCAGCAGCTCACCGACAGGGGGGATTTCAGATACGCAGTATTTT
TRBV29-1	.	TRBJ2-2	few	CSVASASGTGELFF	TGCAGCGTTGCTAGCGCCTCGGGGACCGGGGAGCTGTTTTTT
TRBV20-1	TRBD1	TRBJ2-2	.	CSARDVAGGNTGELFF	TGCAGTGCTAGAGATGTAGCAGGGGGGAACACCGGGGAGCTGTTTTTT
TRBV7-9	.	TRBJ2-2	.	CASSGGAQTNTGELFF	TGTGCCAGCAGCGGTGGTGCACAGACGAACACCGGGGAGCTGTTTTTT
TRBV24-1	TRBD2	TRBJ2-2	many	CATSDLTPSGGSNTGELFF	TGTGCCACCAGTGATTTGACCCCTAGCGGGGGCTCGAACACCGGGGAGCTGTTTTTT
TRBV11-2	.	TRBJ2-3	.	CASSLRPNTDTQYF	TGTGCCAGCAGCTTAAGACCCAACACAGATACGCAGTATTTT
TRBV29-1	.	TRBJ2-7	few	CSVLLDGSSYEQYF	TGCAGCGTCCTCCTGGACGGAAGCTCCTACGAGCAGTACTTC
TRBV7-9	TRBD1	TRBJ2-3	.	CASSLSPGQGDSDTQYF	TGTGCCAGCAGCTTATCCCCGGGACAGGGGGATTCAGATACGCAGTATTTT
TRBV7-2	.	TRBJ2-3	few	CASSLASLNTDTQYF	TGTGCCAGCAGCTTAGCTAGTCTGAACACAGATACGCAGTATTTT
TRBV6-4	TRBD1	TRBJ2-7	.	CASSEEPGQVYEQYF	TGTGCCAGCAGCGAAGAACCGGGACAGGTTTACGAGCAGTACTTC
TRBV27	.	TRBJ2-3	.	CASSLAVYSTDTQYF	TGTGCCAGCAGTTTAGCGGTTTATTCCACAGATACGCAGTATTTT
TRBV9	TRBD1	TRBJ1-3	few	CASSAGTGDSGNTIYF	TGTGCCAGCAGCGCCGGGACAGGGGACTCTGGAAACACCATATATTTT
TRBV11-2	TRBD2	TRBJ2-2	many	CASSLASGISTGELFF	TGTGCCAGCAGCTTAGCTAGCGGGATATCCACCGGGGAGCTGTTTTTT
TRBV11-2	TRBD2	TRBJ2-3	.	CASSPTPLGTSGWTDTQYF	TGTGCCAGCAGCCCTACACCGCTCGGGACTAGCGGATGGACAGATACGCAGTATTTT
TRBV6-5	TRBD1	TRBJ2-5	many	CASSYTGTGGRETQYF	TGTGCCAGCAGTTACACCGGGACAGGGGGCCGAGAGACCCAGTACTTC